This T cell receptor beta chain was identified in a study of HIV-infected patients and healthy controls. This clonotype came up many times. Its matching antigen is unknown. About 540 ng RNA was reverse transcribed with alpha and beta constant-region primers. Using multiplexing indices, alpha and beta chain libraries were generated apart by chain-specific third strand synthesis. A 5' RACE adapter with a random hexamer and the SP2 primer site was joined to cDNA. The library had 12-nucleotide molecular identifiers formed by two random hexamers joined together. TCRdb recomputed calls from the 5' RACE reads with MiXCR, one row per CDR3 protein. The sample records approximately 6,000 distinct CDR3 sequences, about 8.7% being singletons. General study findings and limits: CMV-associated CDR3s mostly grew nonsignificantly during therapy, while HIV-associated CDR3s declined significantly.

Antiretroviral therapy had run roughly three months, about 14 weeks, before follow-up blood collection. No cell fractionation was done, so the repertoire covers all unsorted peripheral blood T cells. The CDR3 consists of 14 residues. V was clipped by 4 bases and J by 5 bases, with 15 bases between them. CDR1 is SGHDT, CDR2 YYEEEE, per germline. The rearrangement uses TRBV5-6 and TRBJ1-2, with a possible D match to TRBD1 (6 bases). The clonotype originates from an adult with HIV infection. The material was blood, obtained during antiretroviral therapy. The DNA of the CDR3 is TGTGCCAGCAGCCCATACAAGGGGGGTTATGGCTACACCTTC. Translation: CASSPYKGGYGYTF. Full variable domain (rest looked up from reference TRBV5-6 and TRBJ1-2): DAGVTQSPTHLIKTRGQQVTLRCSPKSGHDTVSWYQQALGQGPQFIFQYYEEEERQRGNFPDRFSGHQFPNYSSELNVNALLLGDSALYLCASSPYKGGYGYTFGSGTRLTVV.